Presented here are 9 T cell receptor beta chains from one specimen sequenced in a study of control samples from healthy donors and cancer patients. Produced via immunoSEQ multiplex PCR; TCRdb's table is partial and in-frame only. The table has about 190,000 clones, around 90% seen once. The sample was blood. These TCRs come from a man aged 25 to 40 in good health.

This clone has only a few counts. Other nucleotide sequences in the sample specify the same CDR3. This chain connects TRBV4-1 to TRBJ1-5; possibly TRBD1 for D (6 bases). The CDR3 covers 16 residues. Germline V gene lookup returns CDR1 MGHRA and CDR2 YSYEKL. The V end lost 2 bases, the J end lost 0 bases, and 11 bases lay between the germline ends. For the CDR3, the DNA is TGCGCCAGCAGCCAAACAGGGAGCTATAGCAATCAGCCCCAGCATTTT. It translates to CASSQTGSYSNQPQHF.

This chain links TRBV18 with TRBJ1-2, with D unresolved. The V end was cut by 3 bases, the J end by 4 bases, with 21 bases between. This CDR3 has 17 amino acids. Germline CDR1 is KGHSH and CDR2 is LQKENI. The CDR3 reads CASSPMLKGGGVYGYTF. CDR3 in DNA: TGTGCCAGCTCACCCATGTTAAAGGGCGGAGGCGTCTATGGCTACACCTTC.

The genes are TRBV7-9 and TRBJ1-6; TRBD1 aligns across 8 bases. Germline V CDR1 and CDR2: SEHNR, FQNEAQ (reference sequence). The V segment lost 1 base and the J segment 6 bases; nucleotides outside the gene matches: 5. This CDR3 is 16 amino acids long. The CDR3 nucleotides are TGTGCCAGCAGCTTAGATGGGACAGGAATTAATTCACCCCTCCACTTT. Amino acids: CASSLDGTGINSPLHF.

The V gene is TRBV24-1, the J gene TRBJ2-1; 15 bases map to TRBD2. Unmatched junction bases numbered 4, after V lost 3 bases and J lost 8 bases. Germline-derived CDR1 and CDR2 are KGHDR and SFDVKD. This CDR3 region has 16 residues. For the CDR3, the DNA is TGTGCCACCAGTGATGGACTAGCGGGGGGGCCCCATGAGCAGTTCTTC. It specifies CATSDGLAGGPHEQFF.

V gene TRBV7-3 combines with J gene TRBJ1-1; a possible D gene is TRBD1 (6 bases). The CDR3 sequence is 16 residues long. Germline V gives CDR1 SGHTA, CDR2 FQGTGA. V lost 1 base to trimming and J lost 1 base, with 13 bases between them. The DNA for the CDR3 is TGTGCCAGCAGCTTAAATTCGGCAGGGGCGAACACTGAAGCTTTCTTT. This codes for CASSLNSAGANTEAFF.

The V call is TRBV5-1, the J call TRBJ2-7; TRBD2 matches 14 bases. The V and J ends lost 4 bases and 2 bases, in that order; junction bases with no gene match: 2. Per germline, CDR1 SGHRS and CDR2 YFSETQ. CDR3 length equals 15 residues. The DNA of the CDR3 is TGCGCCAGCAGCGTGACTAGCGGGGGGGCCTACGAGCAGTACTTC. This codes for CASSVTSGGAYEQYF. The variable domain in full, with the rest retrieved from reference TRBV5-1 and TRBJ2-7, is KAGVTQTPRYLIKTRGQQVTLSCSPISGHRSVSWYQQTPGQGLQFLFEYFSETQRNKGNFPGRFSGRQFSNSRSEMNVSTLELGDSALYLCASSVTSGGAYEQYFGPGTRLTVT.

This rearrangement joins TRBV6-6 to TRBJ1-6; TRBD1 agrees at 9 bases. Germline loops: CDR1 MNHNY, CDR2 SVGAGI (reference sequence). This CDR3 comprises 16 residues. V dropped 5 bases and J dropped 9; count of bases not matched to a gene: 11. The DNA for the CDR3 is TGTGCCAGCAGTCCCCGGGGACAGGGAATTTTTTCACCCCTCCACTTT. Residues: CASSPRGQGIFSPLHF.

This clone was recorded once. The rearrangement uses TRBV4-2 and TRBJ1-2, with a possible D match to TRBD1 (5 bases). Trimming removed 5 bases at V and 8 bases at J, with 18 bases between. This CDR3 contains 14 residues. Germline loops: CDR1 LGHNA, CDR2 YNFKEQ. The CDR3 bases are TGTGCCAGCAGCACCCGACAGTCCCAGTACGGCTACACCTTC. Amino acid sequence: CASSTRQSQYGYTF.

The V gene is TRBV7-8, the J gene TRBJ2-6, with no clear D. V lost 6 bases, J lost 0 bases, and 6 bases lay in between. The germline V gene has CDR1 SGHVS and CDR2 FQNEAQ. The CDR3 has 14 amino acids. The CDR3 coding sequence is TGTGCCAGCAGTGTAAGCTCTGGGGCCAACGTCCTGACTTTC. Amino acid sequence: CASSVSSGANVLTF. The full variable domain, in which reference TRBV7-8 and TRBJ2-6 provide the parts outside the CDR3, is GAGVSQSPRYKVAKRGQDVALRCDPISGHVSLFWYQQALGQGPEFLTYFQNEAQLDKSGLPSDRFFAERPEGSVSTLKIQRTQQEDSAVYLCASSVSSGANVLTFGAGSRLTVL.